The 4 T cell receptor beta chains presented below share a single source sample, sequenced in a study of shared clonotypes between healthy human individuals. CD45RO negativity and positive selection for CCR7 defined naive CD8 cells, a population that excluded terminally differentiated effector memory CD45RA+ cells. The repertoire was sequenced with immunoSEQ multiplex PCR; TCRdb's copy has only in-frame clones and lacks some. This table holds 600,000 or so clones, around 96% found once. Input material: naive CD8+ T cells sorted from blood. The source of these receptors is a woman aged 25 to 39 in good health.

The genes are TRBV5-8 and TRBJ2-2; D is tentatively TRBD1 or TRBD2 (5 bases each). V was pared by 6 bases and J by 7 bases, with 13 bases between. Germline lookup yields CDR1 SGHTS and CDR2 YDEGEE. The CDR3 runs 13 residues. The chain's CDR3 is CASNEGPFGELFF. The CDR3 region has the DNA TGTGCCAGCAACGAGGGGCCTTTCGGGGAGCTGTTTTTT.

This clone was observed a handful of times. The V and J genes are TRBV6-1 and TRBJ1-2; D is undetermined. Per germline, CDR1 MNHNS and CDR2 SASEGT. CDR3 length: 12 amino acids. With 11 bases removed from V and 3 bases from J, the gap between germline ends came to 13 bases. CDR3 residues: CAAGGQDYGYTF. The CDR3 DNA sequence: TGTGCCGCGGGCGGGCAGGACTATGGCTACACCTTC.

This chain connects TRBV27 to TRBJ1-1; 9 positions agree with TRBD1. J was trimmed by 1 base and V by 0 bases; bases with no gene match: 12. The germline gives CDR1 MNHEY, CDR2 SMNVEV (reference sequence). This CDR3 spans 19 amino acids. The CDR3 sequence: CASSLSPPTGGFWNTEAFF. The CDR3 DNA sequence: TGTGCCAGCAGTTTATCCCCCCCGACAGGGGGATTTTGGAACACTGAAGCTTTCTTT.

The rearrangement links TRBV7-2 to TRBJ2-1, with a tentative D call TRBD1 (5 bases). Between the trimmed V and J ends, which lost 5 bases and 9 bases, there was a span of 20 bases. The CDR3 totals 15 residues. Germline loops: CDR1 SGHTA, CDR2 FQGNSA. CDR3 loop: CASSRLPVERGEQFF. In nucleotides, the CDR3 is TGTGCCAGCAGCCGATTGCCGGTTGAAAGGGGTGAGCAGTTCTTC.